These 23 T cell receptor beta chains were all obtained from the same sample, sequenced in a study of regulatory T cells in long-lasting Graves disease (dated by TCRdb to about 2021). The method behind the library was multiplex PCR. Reads for this sample came from an Illumina HiSeq 4000. CDR3 regions were amplified by Arm-PCR with iRepertoire HTBI primers to construct TCR beta libraries. The public sequencing data were trimmed at Q25 with fastp and processed into clonotypes with MiXCR by TCRdb, which kept only in-frame beta chains. Rows with a matching CDR3 protein are joined into one entry that keeps the most common DNA and genes. The sample table holds roughly 430,000 distinct CDR3 sequences, of which 16% were seen once. The ten largest make up around 10% of the sample. What this sample's time point label stands for: newly diagnosed GD, antithyroid drugs for less than 3 months. For both TCR sequencing and RNA sequencing, RNA was extracted from PBMCs in TRIzol.

These data were likewise used in another study, on T cells in Graves' hyperthyroidism and ophthalmopathy.

The sequenced sample was peripheral blood mononuclear cells (PBMCs), obtained at new diagnosis, from a patient treated with antithyroid drugs. The origin of the receptors is a woman aged 25 to 39 with Graves disease. Donor details come from another sample of the same person, matched by shared clones.

This clonotype showed up many times. The gene calls are TRBV7-9 and TRBJ1-1; unclear D gene. The V gene lost 3 bases and the J gene lost 2 bases, with 13 bases spanning the gap. The CDR3 is made up of 15 amino acids. Germline lookup yields CDR1 SEHNR and CDR2 FQNEAQ (reference sequence). CDR3 protein: CASSFVLASNTEAFF. The CDR3 DNA sequence: TGTGCCAGCAGCTTTGTTCTTGCCAGTAACACTGAAGCTTTCTTT.

This clonotype came up many times. CDR3: CASCKGIGWNRGYTF. CDR3 in DNA: TGTGCCAGCTGCAAGGGAATAGGGTGGAACCGTGGCTACACCTTC. The chain uses TRBV28 and TRBJ1-2; D is uncertain. Looked up from germline, CDR1 is MDHEN and CDR2 is SYDVKM. The CDR3 runs 15 residues. Deletions cut 8 bases from V and 7 bases from J, with 23 bases between.

The table lists this clonotype with many counts. The chain combines TRBV28 with TRBJ1-5, with D possibly matching TRBD1 (5 bases). Trimming left V 4 bases short and J 6 bases short, with 10 bases between. Germline CDR1 and CDR2: MDHEN and SYDVKM. This CDR3 region has 13 residues. The CDR3 coding sequence is TGTGCCAGCAGTTCGGTTGGGGGTCAGCCCCAGCATTTT. Its translation is CASSSVGGQPQHF. Full variable domain (rest looked up from reference TRBV28 and TRBJ1-5): DVKVTQSSRYLVKRTGEKVFLECVQDMDHENMFWYRQDPGLGLRLIYFSYDVKMKEKGDIPEGYSVSREKKERFSLILESASTNQTSMYLCASSSVGGQPQHFGDGTRLSIL.

The rearrangement links TRBV11-2 to TRBJ2-7; possibly TRBD1 or TRBD2 for D (5 bases each). Judging by the DNA end, TRBJ2-3 fits better; the J call may be wrong. Germline loops: CDR1 SGHAT, CDR2 FQNNGV. This CDR3 spans 14 amino acids. CDR3 amino acids: CASLLGTGTDTQYF. CDR3 nucleotide sequence: TGTGCCAGCCTCCTCGGGACGGGAACAGATACGCAGTATTTT.

This clonotype was detected many times. The J gene is TRBJ2-1, the V gene TRBV27, with D perhaps TRBD1 (6 bases). Trimming took 6 bases from V and 3 from J, leaving 12 bases between them. In germline, CDR1 is MNHEY, CDR2 SMNVEV (reference sequence). The CDR3 length is 14 residues. CDR3 in DNA: TGTGCCAGCAGACCCCTACAGGGCTACAATGAGCAGTTCTTC. This translates into CASRPLQGYNEQFF.

As for this clonotype: Germline is not matched at one junction end, which may reflect a read error. The genes are TRBV30 and TRBJ1-1; the match to TRBD1 covers 7 bases. Germline CDR1 reads GTSNPN; CDR2 reads SVGIG (reference sequence). The CDR3 is made up of 14 amino acids. The chain's CDR3 is CAWGVQGGKTEAFF. The DNA of the CDR3 is TGTGCCTGGGGTGTTCAGGGGGGTAAGACTGAAGCTTTCTTT.

This clonotype came up many times. The rearrangement links TRBV12-3 or TRBV12-4 to TRBJ2-3; TRBD2 matches at 7 bases. This CDR3 contains 14 residues. V gave up 3 bases and J gave up 5 bases; unmatched junction bases: 5. The CDR3 sequence: CASSFGRALDTQYF. The CDR3, as DNA: TGTGCCAGCAGTTTTGGGAGGGCCCTAGATACGCAGTATTTT.

This clonotype came up many times. V gene TRBV11-2 combines with J gene TRBJ1-1; no definite D call. Germline-derived CDR1 and CDR2 are SGHAT and FQNNGV. The CDR3 is made up of 14 amino acids. V lost 5 bases, J lost 5 bases, and 15 bases lay in between. DNA for the CDR3: TGTGCCAGCAGCCCAGAGTTTCGGGTGACTGAAGCTTTCTTT. Protein: CASSPEFRVTEAFF.

The chain has TRBV20-1 and TRBJ1-2; TRBD1 agrees at 7 bases. The V gene's germline CDR1 is DFQATT and CDR2 SNEGSKA (reference sequence). The CDR3 covers 16 residues. V lost 4 bases, J lost 5 bases, and 16 bases stayed unmatched. This chain's CDR3 is CSANKGQPSFVYGYTF. The CDR3 region has the DNA TGCAGTGCTAACAAGGGACAGCCATCCTTTGTGTATGGCTACACCTTC.

This clonotype has ten or more counts. V and J are TRBV20-1 and TRBJ1-2; weak D call: TRBD1 (5 bases). The germline V gene has CDR1 DFQATT and CDR2 SNEGSKA (reference sequence). This CDR3 is built from 14 residues. Trimming shortened V by 7 bases and J by 8 bases, and 23 bases separated the two germline ends. CDR3 sequence: CSVRGYGAFEGYTF. The CDR3 nucleotides are TGCAGTGTCAGAGGATATGGGGCTTTTGAGGGCTACACCTTC.

This clonotype was seen only a few times. J is TRBJ1-5 and V is TRBV12-3 or TRBV12-4; D remains unclear. Trimming removed 4 bases at V and 0 bases at J, with 10 bases between. The CDR3 runs 15 residues. The chain's CDR3 is CASSYDGLSNQPQHF. DNA for the CDR3: TGTGCCAGCAGTTACGACGGGCTTAGCAATCAGCCCCAGCATTTT.

V and J are TRBV9 and TRBJ2-1; 7 nucleotides line up with TRBD1. The germline CDR1 and CDR2 sequences are SGDLS and YYNGEE. The junction had 17 bases not matched to a gene; V was cut back by 3 bases and J by 8 bases. The CDR3 sequence is 17 residues long. For the CDR3, the DNA is TGTGCCAGCAGCGCCCCGGGACAGACTCTTGGGCGCGATGAGCAGTTCTTC. Its protein product is CASSAPGQTLGRDEQFF. Combining the CDR3 with reference TRBV9 and TRBJ2-1 gives the whole variable domain DSGVTQTPKHLITATGQRVTLRCSPRSGDLSVYWYQQSLDQGLQFLIQYYNGEERAKGNILERFSAQQFPDLHSELNLSSLELGDSALYFCASSAPGQTLGRDEQFFGPGTRLTVL.

The chain uses TRBV15 and TRBJ2-7; D might be TRBD2 (5 bases). The CDR3 loop spans 14 amino acids. Germline V gene sequence: CDR1 LNHNV, CDR2 YYDKDF (reference sequence). The ends were cut back, 1 base at V and 5 bases at J, with 12 bases in the middle. The CDR3 sequence is CATSRVSALDEQYF. CDR3 sequence (DNA): TGTGCCACCAGCAGAGTTAGCGCCCTTGACGAGCAGTACTTC.

This clonotype appeared many times. The chain combines TRBV18 with TRBJ1-3; D uncertain. The V and J ends lost 6 bases and 0 bases respectively, with 9 bases between them. The CDR3 consists of 14 residues. Germline CDR1 reads KGHSH; CDR2 reads LQKENI. The CDR3 DNA reads TGTGCCAGCTCCCAACAGAGCTCTGGAAACACCATATATTTT. Amino acids: CASSQQSSGNTIYF.

This clonotype was seen a handful of times. The gene calls are TRBV18 and TRBJ1-1; D is ambiguous. The CDR3 is made up of 15 amino acids. V was shortened by 0 bases and J by 1 base, with 9 bases between the two germline ends. Germline CDR1 and CDR2: KGHSH and LQKENI. The CDR3 spells CASSPPGGENTEAFF. The CDR3 region has the DNA TGTGCCAGCTCACCACCGGGAGGAGAGAACACTGAAGCTTTCTTT.

This clonotype was detected ten times or more. The rearrangement links TRBV6-6 to TRBJ2-1, with D possibly matching TRBD1 (6 bases). CDR3 size: 16 residues. In germline, CDR1 is MNHNY, CDR2 SVGAGI (reference sequence). Deletions cut 0 bases from V and 0 bases from J, with 9 bases between. The CDR3: CASSYSLTGSYNEQFF. CDR3 DNA: TGTGCCAGCAGTTACTCGTTGACAGGCTCCTACAATGAGCAGTTCTTC.

This clonotype has a count of ten or more. The chain couples TRBV6-5 to TRBJ2-2, with 7 bases fitting TRBD1. CDR1 MNHEY and CDR2 SVGAGI come from the germline V gene. The CDR3 is 17 residues long. V was clipped by 4 bases and J by 1 base; unmatched bases: 9. CDR3 nucleotides: TGTGCCAGCAGTTCACGCCTCGGGACAGAGAACACCGGGGAGCTGTTTTTT. Protein product: CASSSRLGTENTGELFF.

This clonotype turned up a few times. J is TRBJ2-3 and V is TRBV24-1; no clear D. V was cut by 0 bases and J by 5 bases, with 5 bases left in between. Germline V gives CDR1 KGHDR, CDR2 SFDVKD. CDR3 length: 13 residues. This CDR3 reads CATSDLRRDTQYF. The CDR3 DNA follows: TGTGCCACCAGTGATTTGAGGAGAGATACGCAGTATTTT.

The chain has TRBV20-1 and TRBJ2-5, with TRBD2 matching 11 bases. Per the germline V gene, CDR1 is DFQATT and CDR2 is SNEGSKA (reference sequence). The CDR3 extends over 17 amino acids. V lost 0 bases to trimming and J lost 5 bases; unmatched junction nucleotides: 11. Here the CDR3 reads CSARDLSGRARRETQYF. CDR3 nucleotides: TGCAGTGCTAGAGATCTTAGCGGGAGGGCCAGGAGGGAGACCCAGTACTTC.

This clonotype was recorded many times. J is TRBJ2-2 and V is TRBV10-3, with 10 positions matching TRBD1. Germline V gives CDR1 ENHRY, CDR2 SYGVKD. The trim removed 7 bases at V and 5 bases at J, leaving 13 bases unmatched. This CDR3 contains 17 residues. The CDR3 loop is CAITANRGTGETGELFF. The CDR3 DNA reads as TGTGCCATCACCGCTAACAGGGGGACAGGGGAGACCGGGGAGCTGTTTTTT.

This clonotype was found many times. J is TRBJ2-1 and V is TRBV20-1; D unclear. The CDR3 consists of 14 residues. Germline-derived CDR1 and CDR2 are DFQATT and SNEGSKA (reference sequence). V lost 3 bases and J lost 1, with 10 bases in between. In DNA, the CDR3 is TGCAGTGCTAGGTCCTTTTTATCCTACAATGAGCAGTTCTTC. Its protein is CSARSFLSYNEQFF.

This clonotype was observed at least ten times. V usage is TRBV18 and J usage is TRBJ2-7; the D gene is possibly TRBD2 (7 bases). Germline-derived CDR1 and CDR2 are KGHSH and LQKENI. Trimming stripped 3 bases from V and 7 bases from J, with 16 bases between. This CDR3 spans 14 amino acids. The CDR3 DNA reads TGTGCCAGCTCACCGCTATGGACAGCGGGGGAGCAGTACTTC. Translating it yields CASSPLWTAGEQYF. Based on the CDR3 plus reference TRBV18 and TRBJ2-7, the full variable domain is NAGVMQNPRHLVRRRGQEARLRCSPMKGHSHVYWYRQLPEEGLKFMVYLQKENIIDESGMPKERFSAEFPKEGPSILRIQQVVRGDSAAYFCASSPLWTAGEQYFGPGTRLTVT.

The rearrangement joins TRBV3-1 to TRBJ2-1; D call uncertain. This CDR3 spans 15 amino acids. In germline, CDR1 is LGHDT, CDR2 YNNKEL (reference sequence). The V gene lost 0 bases and the J gene lost 10 bases, with 16 bases spanning the gap. CDR3 bases: TGTGCCAGCAGCCAAGATCTGGGCTACGTCGGGGAGCAGTTCTTC. Translation gives CASSQDLGYVGEQFF.